This T cell receptor (beta chain) was identified in a study of CD8+ T cells in alopecia areata. About the research overall: It was oral tofacitinib, at 5 to 10 mg twice daily, that treated patients received. Study outcomes and limitations: The study found TCR sharing across patients less clear than in mice, possibly for HLA reasons.

The V gene's germline CDR1 is GTSNPN and CDR2 SVGIG (reference sequence). CDR3 size: 15 residues. V dropped 0 bases and J dropped 0 bases, with 11 bases sitting between them. About this clone: Its antigen is still unknown.

RNA was isolated and reverse transcribed to cDNA, the sequencing template. TCRdb's table, derived via immunoSEQ multiplex PCR, lists solely in-frame clones and lacks some. The sample lists over 200,000 clones, about 60% occurring once. The sample in question was CD4+ T cells sorted from blood, obtained at week 0. The receptor's source is a human donor with alopecia areata. The V gene is TRBV30, the J gene TRBJ1-1; D gene uncertain. CDR3 residues: CAWSVENEMNTEAFF. As DNA, the CDR3 is TGTGCCTGGAGTGTTGAAAACGAGATGAACACTGAAGCTTTCTTT.